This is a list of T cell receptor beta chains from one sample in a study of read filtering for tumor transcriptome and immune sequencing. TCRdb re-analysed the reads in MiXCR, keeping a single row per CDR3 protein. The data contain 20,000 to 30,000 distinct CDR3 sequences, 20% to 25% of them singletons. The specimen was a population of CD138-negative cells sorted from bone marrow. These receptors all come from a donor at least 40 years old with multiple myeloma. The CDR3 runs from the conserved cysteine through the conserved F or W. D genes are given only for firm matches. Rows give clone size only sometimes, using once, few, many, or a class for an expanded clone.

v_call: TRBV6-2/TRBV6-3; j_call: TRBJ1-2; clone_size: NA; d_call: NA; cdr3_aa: CASSETPTEPGYTF; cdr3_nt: TGTGCCAGCAGTGAAACCCCGACCGAGCCTGGCTACACCTTC
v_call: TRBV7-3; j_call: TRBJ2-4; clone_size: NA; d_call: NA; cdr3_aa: CASSAEGVRGNIQYF; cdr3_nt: TGTGCCAGCAGCGCCGAAGGAGTACGCGGAAACATTCAGTACTTC
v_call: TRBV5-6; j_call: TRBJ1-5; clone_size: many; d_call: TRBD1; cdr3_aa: CASRRRQGAGDQPQHF; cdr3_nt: TGTGCCAGCAGACGACGTCAGGGGGCAGGGGATCAGCCCCAGCATTTT
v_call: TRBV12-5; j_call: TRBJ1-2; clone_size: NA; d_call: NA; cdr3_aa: CASGLRSGMEYGYTF; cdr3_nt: TGTGCTAGTGGTCTTAGGAGCGGGATGGAATATGGCTACACCTTC
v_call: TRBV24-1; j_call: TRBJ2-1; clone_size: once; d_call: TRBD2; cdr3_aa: CATTKLAGGSNGQFF; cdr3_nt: TGTGCCACCACCAAACTAGCGGGGGGATCTAATGGGCAGTTCTTC
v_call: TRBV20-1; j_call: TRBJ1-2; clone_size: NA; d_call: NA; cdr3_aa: CSARDMRGGKKRYTF; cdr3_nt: TGCAGTGCTAGAGACATGAGGGGCGGAAAAAAACGCTACACCTTC
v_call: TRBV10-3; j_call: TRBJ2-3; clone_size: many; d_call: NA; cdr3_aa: CAISERLVSTDTQYF; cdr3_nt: TGTGCCATCAGTGAACGACTAGTTAGCACAGATACGCAGTATTTT
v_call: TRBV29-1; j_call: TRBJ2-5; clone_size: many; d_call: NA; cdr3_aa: CSVGAVLQPGETQYF; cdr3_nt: TGCAGCGTTGGGGCGGTACTACAACCGGGGGAGACCCAGTACTTC
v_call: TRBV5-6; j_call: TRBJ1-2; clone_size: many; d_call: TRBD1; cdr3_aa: CASSFTGTETFYGYTF; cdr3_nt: TGTGCCAGCAGCTTTACCGGGACAGAAACTTTCTATGGCTACACCTTC
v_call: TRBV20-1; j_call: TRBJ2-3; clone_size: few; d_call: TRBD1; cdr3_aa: CSARPGQGTDTQYF; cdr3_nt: TGCAGTGCTAGGCCGGGACAGGGCACAGATACGCAGTATTTT
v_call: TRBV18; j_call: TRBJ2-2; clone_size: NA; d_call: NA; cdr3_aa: CASSYTDGGDGGELFF; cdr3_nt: TGTGCCAGCTCTTACACGGACGGGGGCGACGGCGGGGAGCTGTTTTTT
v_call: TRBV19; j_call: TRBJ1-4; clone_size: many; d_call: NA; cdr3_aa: CASSIASPSTATNEKLFF; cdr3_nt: TGTGCCAGTAGTATAGCCTCACCCTCGACAGCAACTAATGAAAAACTGTTTTTT
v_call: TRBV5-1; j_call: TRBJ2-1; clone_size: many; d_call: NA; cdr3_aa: CASSEGFSYNEQFF; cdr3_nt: TGCGCCAGCAGCGAGGGATTCTCCTACAATGAGCAGTTCTTC
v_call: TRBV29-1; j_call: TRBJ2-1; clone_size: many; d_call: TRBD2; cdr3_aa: CSVERGGPDEQFF; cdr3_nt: TGCAGCGTTGAGCGGGGGGGCCCCGATGAGCAGTTCTTC
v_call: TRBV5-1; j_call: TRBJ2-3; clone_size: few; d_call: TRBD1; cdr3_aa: CASSLRTRTGGIPDTQYF; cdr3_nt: TGCGCCAGCAGCTTACGAACCCGGACAGGGGGCATCCCGGATACGCAGTATTTT
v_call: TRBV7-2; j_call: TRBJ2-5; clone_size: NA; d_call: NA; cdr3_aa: CASSVGGGLQETQYF; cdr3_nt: TGTGCCAGCAGCGTAGGCGGGGGCCTCCAAGAGACCCAGTACTTC
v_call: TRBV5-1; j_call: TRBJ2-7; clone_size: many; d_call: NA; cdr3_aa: CASSLANSYEQYF; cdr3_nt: TGCGCCAGCAGCTTGGCCAACTCCTACGAGCAGTACTTC
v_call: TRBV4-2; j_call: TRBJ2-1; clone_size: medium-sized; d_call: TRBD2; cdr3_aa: CASSQVLGLTAEQFF; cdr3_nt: TGTGCCAGCAGCCAAGTTCTGGGACTAACGGCTGAGCAGTTCTTC
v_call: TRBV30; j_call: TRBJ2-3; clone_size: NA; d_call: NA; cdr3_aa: CAWGPGTPYTQYF; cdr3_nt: TGTGCCTGGGGCCCGGGGACCCCCTATACGCAGTATTTT
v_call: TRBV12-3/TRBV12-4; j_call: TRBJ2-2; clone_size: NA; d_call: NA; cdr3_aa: CASSLTRELFF; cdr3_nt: TGTGCCAGCAGTTTGACCCGGGAGCTGTTTTTT
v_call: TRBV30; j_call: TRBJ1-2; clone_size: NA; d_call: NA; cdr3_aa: CAWSDRGFGYGYTF; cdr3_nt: TGTGCCTGGAGTGATAGGGGCTTTGGCTATGGCTACACCTTC
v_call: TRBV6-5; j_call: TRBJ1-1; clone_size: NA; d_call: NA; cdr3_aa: CASSYGRRRNLNTEAFF; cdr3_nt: TGTGCCAGCAGTTACGGCAGGAGGCGAAATTTGAACACTGAAGCTTTCTTT
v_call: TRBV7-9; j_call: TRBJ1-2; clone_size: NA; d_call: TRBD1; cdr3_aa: CASSGGTGGFYGYTF; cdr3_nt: TGTGCCAGCAGCGGTGGGACAGGGGGCTTCTATGGCTACACCTTC
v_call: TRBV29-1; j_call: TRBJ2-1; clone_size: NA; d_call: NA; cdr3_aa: CTVALGGGRTGEQFF; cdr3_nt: TGCACCGTGGCCCTTGGAGGGGGGAGAACGGGTGAGCAGTTCTTC
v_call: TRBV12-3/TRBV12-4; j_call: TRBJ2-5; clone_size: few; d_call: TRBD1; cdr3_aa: CASSKGTGGKETQYF; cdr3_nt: TGTGCCAGCAGTAAGGGGACAGGGGGAAAAGAGACCCAGTACTTC
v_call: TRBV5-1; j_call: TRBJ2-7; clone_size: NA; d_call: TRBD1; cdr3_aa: CASSWTGGSYEQYF; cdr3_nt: TGCGCCAGCAGCTGGACAGGGGGAAGTTACGAGCAGTACTTC
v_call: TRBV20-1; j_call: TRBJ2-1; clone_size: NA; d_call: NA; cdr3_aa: CSGTRGGPEQFF; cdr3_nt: TGCAGTGGTACACGGGGTGGGCCAGAGCAGTTCTTC
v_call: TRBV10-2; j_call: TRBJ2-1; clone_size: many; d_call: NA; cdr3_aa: CASSYAGGNEQFF; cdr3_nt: TGCGCCAGCAGTTATGCCGGGGGAAATGAGCAGTTCTTC
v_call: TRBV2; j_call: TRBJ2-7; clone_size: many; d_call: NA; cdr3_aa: CASSGDGQGPTYEQYF; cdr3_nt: TGTGCCAGCAGTGGAGACGGTCAGGGGCCAACCTACGAGCAGTACTTC
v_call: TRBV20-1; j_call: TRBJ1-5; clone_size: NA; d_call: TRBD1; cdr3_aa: CSVTGQGLMPQHF; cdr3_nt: TGCAGTGTCACCGGACAGGGCTTGATGCCCCAGCATTTT
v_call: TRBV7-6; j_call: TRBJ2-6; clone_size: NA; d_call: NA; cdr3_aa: CQQYQGGPVWVNVLTF; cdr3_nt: TGCCAGCAGTACCAGGGCGGACCCGTCTGGGTCAACGTCCTGACTTTC
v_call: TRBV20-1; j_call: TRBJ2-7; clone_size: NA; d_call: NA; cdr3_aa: CSARDSIYEQYF; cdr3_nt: TGCAGTGCTAGGGACTCCATATACGAGCAGTACTTC
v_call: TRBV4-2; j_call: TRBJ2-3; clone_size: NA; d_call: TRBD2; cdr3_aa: CASSHSGGAEDTQYF; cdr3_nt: TGTGCCAGCAGCCACAGCGGGGGGGCCGAGGATACGCAGTATTTT
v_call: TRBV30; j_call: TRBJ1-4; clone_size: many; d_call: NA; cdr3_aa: CAWSVPGEKLFF; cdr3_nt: TGTGCCTGGAGTGTACCAGGTGAAAAACTGTTTTTT
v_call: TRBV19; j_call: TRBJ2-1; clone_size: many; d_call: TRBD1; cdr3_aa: CASGQASYNEQFF; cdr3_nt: TGTGCCAGTGGACAGGCCTCCTACAATGAGCAGTTCTTC
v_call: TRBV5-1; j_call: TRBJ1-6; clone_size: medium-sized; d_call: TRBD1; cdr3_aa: CASKTGGVNNSPLHF; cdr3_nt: TGCGCCAGCAAGACAGGGGGCGTGAATAATTCACCCCTCCACTTT
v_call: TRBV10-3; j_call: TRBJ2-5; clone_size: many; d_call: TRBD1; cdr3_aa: CAISESTGVGQETQYF; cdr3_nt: TGTGCCATCAGTGAGTCGACAGGGGTAGGCCAAGAGACCCAGTACTTC
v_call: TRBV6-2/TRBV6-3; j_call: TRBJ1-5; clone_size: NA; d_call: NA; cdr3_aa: CASSSRDPYYSNQPQHF; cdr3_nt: TGTGCCAGCAGTTCCAGGGACCCTTATTATAGCAATCAGCCCCAGCATTTT
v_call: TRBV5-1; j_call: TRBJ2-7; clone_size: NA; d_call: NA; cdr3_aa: CASSLESEGATFEQYF; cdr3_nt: TGCGCCAGCAGCTTGGAGTCGGAGGGGGCGACCTTCGAGCAGTACTTC
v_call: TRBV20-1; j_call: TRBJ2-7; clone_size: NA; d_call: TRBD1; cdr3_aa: CSARPVDRGSDPFYEQYF; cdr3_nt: TGCAGTGCCCGCCCGGTGGACAGGGGGAGCGACCCCTTCTACGAGCAGTACTTC
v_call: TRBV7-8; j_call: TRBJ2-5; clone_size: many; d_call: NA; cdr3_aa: CASSFLGQDQYF; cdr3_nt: TGTGCCAGCAGCTTCCTCGGTCAGGACCAGTACTTC
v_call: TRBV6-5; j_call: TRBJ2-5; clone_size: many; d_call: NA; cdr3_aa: CASKWSGELETQYF; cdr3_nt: TGTGCCAGCAAGTGGTCAGGGGAATTAGAGACCCAGTACTTC
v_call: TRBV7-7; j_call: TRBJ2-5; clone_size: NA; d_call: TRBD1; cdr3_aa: CASSSDREETQYF; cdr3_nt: TGTGCTAGCAGCTCAGACAGGGAAGAGACCCAGTACTTC